The clone carrying this T cell receptor beta chain was counted between two and nine times. Antigen unknown. Via MiXCR, TCRdb re-called the reads, giving one row per CDR3 protein. The sample shows under 95,000 distinct CDR3 sequences, about half of them seen only once. These data come from a study of T cell repertoires in cytomegalovirus infection. As for the study in general: Use of recently identified HLA-C-restricted and well-studied HLA-B-restricted CMV epitopes was part of the study. From public TCR beta signatures came an indication of both CMV infection and matching HLA type.

The CDR3 loop spans 15 amino acids. Germline CDR1 MNHEY, CDR2 SMNVEV (reference sequence). Deletions cut 5 bases from V and 3 bases from J, with 14 bases between. Study results and caveats: Clonotypes of TCR beta that were HLA-C-restricted and CMV-specific dominated the ex vivo response. Summed frequency of public TCR beta families distinguished CMV carriers with the relevant HLA.

Sequenced here: CD8+ T cells from cultured PBMCs, sampled from culture after CMV antigen stimulation. This sequence was found in a human donor in good health (CMV status not recorded). Some clones in this sample may be carry-over from other donors' samples. The rearrangement uses TRBV27 and TRBJ1-5; D is undetermined. The CDR3 protein is CASSPRTGYNQPQHF. DNA for the CDR3: TGTGCCAGCAGTCCCCGGACGGGATACAATCAGCCCCAGCATTTT.